The 26 T cell receptor beta chains below all came from one sample that was sequenced in a study of neurological immune-mediated disorders. Each CDR3 protein is one row after TCRdb ran MiXCR on the 5' RACE reads. The sample holds about 10,000 distinct CDR3 sequences, approximately 21% seen once. What was sequenced was CD8+ T cells from blood. These receptors came from a woman aged 55-70 years with HTLV-1-associated myelopathy (HAM/TSP).

In this sample, this clonotype turned up a few times. J is TRBJ1-6 and V is TRBV5-6, with D perhaps matching TRBD1 (5 bases). The length of the CDR3 is 12 residues. The V gene lost 6 bases and the J gene lost 6 bases, with 7 bases spanning the gap. The germline gives CDR1 SGHDT, CDR2 YYEEEE. CDR3 region: CASTQGNSPLHF. In DNA, the CDR3 is TGTGCCAGCACCCAGGGTAATTCACCCCTCCACTTT. Filled out from reference TRBV5-6 and TRBJ1-6, the complete variable domain reads DAGVTQSPTHLIKTRGQQVTLRCSPKSGHDTVSWYQQALGQGPQFIFQYYEEEERQRGNFPDRFSGHQFPNYSSELNVNALLLGDSALYLCASTQGNSPLHFGNGTRLTVT.

In its sample, this clonotype was seen many times. The CDR3 coding sequence is TGTGCCAGCAGTCAACACCGGACCGGCACTGAAGCTTTCTTT. Residues: CASSQHRTGTEAFF. The chain employs TRBV6-6 and TRBJ1-1; D gene uncertain. The V end was cut by 5 bases, the J end by 4 bases, with 14 bases between. CDR3 length: 14 residues. Germline-derived CDR1 and CDR2 are MNHNY and SVGAGI (reference sequence).

Many counts were recorded for this clonotype. The J gene is TRBJ1-3, the V gene TRBV4-1; D unresolved. Trimming left V 4 bases short and J 9 bases short, with 13 bases between. There are 13 residues in the CDR3. Per the germline V gene, CDR1 is MGHRA and CDR2 is YSYEKL. The CDR3 here is CASSPYLGGTIYF. The CDR3 bases are TGCGCCAGCAGCCCCTACCTGGGAGGCACCATATATTTT.

This clonotype was seen ten or more times. This rearrangement joins TRBV7-9 to TRBJ1-1; D gene unclear. V was shortened by 1 base and J by 6 bases, with 15 bases between the two germline ends. CDR1 and CDR2 from the germline V gene are SEHNR and FQNEAQ (reference sequence). This CDR3 is 15 amino acids long. In nucleotides, the CDR3 is TGTGCCAGCAGCTTAGATGTCAGTTTTCTAGCTGAAGCTTTCTTT. Its translation: CASSLDVSFLAEAFF. The full variable domain, its missing parts supplied by reference TRBV7-9 and TRBJ1-1, is DTGVSQNPRHKITKRGQNVTFRCDPISEHNRLYWYRQTLGQGPEFLTYFQNEAQLEKSRLLSDRFSAERPKGSFSTLEIQRTEQGDSAMYLCASSLDVSFLAEAFFGQGTRLTVV.

This clonotype has a handful of counts. The rearrangement links TRBV30 to TRBJ1-1, with TRBD1 as a possible D gene (6 bases). Trimming shortened V by 0 bases and J by 4 bases, and 12 bases separated the two germline ends. The germline V gene encodes CDR1 GTSNPN and CDR2 SVGIG (reference sequence). The CDR3 spans 14 residues. In nucleotides, the CDR3 is TGTGCCTGGAGTGTGCACAGGGAGATCACTGAAGCTTTCTTT. Amino acids: CAWSVHREITEAFF.

This clonotype was seen many times. The J gene is TRBJ1-5, the V gene TRBV6-5; D might be TRBD1 (5 bases). V lost 4 bases and J lost 5, with 18 bases in between. CDR1 is MNHEY and CDR2 is SVGAGI in the germline V gene. The CDR3 has 16 residues. CDR3 loop: CASSFSARGWDQPQHF. The CDR3 bases are TGTGCCAGCAGTTTCTCCGCTCGGGGGTGGGATCAGCCCCAGCATTTT.

The genes are TRBV29-1 and TRBJ2-7, with D tentatively TRBD1 (6 bases). Germline V gene sequence: CDR1 SQVTM, CDR2 ANQGSEA. Between the trimmed V and J ends, which lost 4 bases and 3 bases, there was a span of 16 bases. This CDR3 is 14 amino acids long. As DNA, the CDR3 is TGCAGCGTTGTGGGCGGACAGTTATACTACGAGCAGTACTTC. Translating gives CSVVGGQLYYEQYF.

This clonotype was seen repeatedly, ten times or more. The CDR3 DNA reads TGCAGTGCTAGAGGGTCGAAGTCCACTGAAGCTTTCTTT. As protein: CSARGSKSTEAFF. The chain is built from TRBV20-1 and TRBJ1-1; no definite D call. The CDR3 loop spans 13 amino acids. Germline V gives CDR1 DFQATT, CDR2 SNEGSKA (reference sequence). V was clipped by 1 base and J by 4 bases, with 10 bases between them.

The chain combines TRBV6-5 with TRBJ1-1; 7 bases align to TRBD1. The CDR3 runs 15 residues. In germline, CDR1 is MNHEY, CDR2 SVGAGI. Germline trimming cut 6 bases from V and 5 bases from J; bases unmatched to any gene: 12. The CDR3 DNA reads as TGTGCCAGCAGGGTAATGGTGGCAGGGGGAACTGAAGCTTTCTTT. Its translation: CASRVMVAGGTEAFF.

This clonotype rates as medium-sized (0.01 to 0.1%). The CDR3 spells CASAKDSGANVLTF. The CDR3, as DNA: TGTGCCAGCGCCAAAGACAGTGGGGCCAACGTCCTGACTTTC. V usage is TRBV21-1 and J usage is TRBJ2-6. TRBV21-1 represents a pseudogene. This CDR3 region has 14 residues.

V and J are TRBV20-1 and TRBJ2-1; maybe TRBD1 (5 bases). Germline CDR1 DFQATT, CDR2 SNEGSKA (reference sequence). There are 13 residues in the CDR3. CDR3 in DNA: TGCAGCGCGCAGGGCGCGGTTTACAATGAGCAGTTCTTC. Its translation: CSAQGAVYNEQFF.

This clonotype was counted at least ten times. The chain employs TRBV10-3 and TRBJ2-1; 10 nucleotides line up with TRBD2. With V trimmed by 11 bases and J by 9 bases, 16 bases remained unmatched. CDR3 length equals 15 residues. The germline V gene encodes CDR1 ENHRY and CDR2 SYGVKD. The CDR3 loop is CASSPGERGGVEQFF. The CDR3 bases are TGTGCCTCGTCGCCTGGGGAGCGGGGGGGCGTTGAGCAGTTCTTC.

This clonotype has ten or more counts. V usage is TRBV6-5 and J usage is TRBJ2-3; 10 nucleotides line up with TRBD1. The CDR3 is made up of 15 amino acids. After removal of 2 bases from V and 4 bases from J, the junction contained 3 bases not matched to a gene. Germline V lookup: CDR1 MNHEY, CDR2 SVGAGI. DNA for the CDR3: TGTGCCAGCAGTTACGCCGGGACAGGGGCAGATACGCAGTATTTT. Encoded protein: CASSYAGTGADTQYF.

The chain is built from TRBV9 and TRBJ2-2; 8 bases agree with TRBD1. CDR1 SGDLS and CDR2 YYNGEE come from the germline V gene. The CDR3 extends over 15 amino acids. The V gene end was trimmed by 6 bases and the J gene end by 0 bases; junction bases not matched to a gene: 4. DNA of the CDR3: TGTGCCAGCAACCCGACAGGGGCGAACACCGGGGAGCTGTTTTTT. Protein sequence: CASNPTGANTGELFF.

This clonotype has a count of ten or more. This sequence joins TRBV20-1 and TRBJ1-1, with D possibly being TRBD1 (5 bases). Germline V gene lookup returns CDR1 DFQATT and CDR2 SNEGSKA (reference sequence). V was trimmed by 0 bases and J by 0 bases, leaving 11 bases between them. The CDR3 runs 15 residues. The CDR3 DNA is TGCAGTGCTAGAGATCTCAGGGACGTGAACACTGAAGCTTTCTTT. It translates to CSARDLRDVNTEAFF.

This clonotype appeared a single time. A much larger clone lies one base from this, so it may be a read error. The chain has TRBV11-2 and TRBJ1-2, with 7 bases that match TRBD1. CDR3 length equals 17 residues. CDR1 SGHAT and CDR2 FQNNGV come from the germline V gene. The CDR3 nucleotides read TGTTCCAGCAGCTTAGACACATTTACGACAGGGCACTATGGCTACACCTTC. This translates into CSSSLDTFTTGHYGYTF.

CDR3: CASSFQGYRTGELFF. The CDR3 bases are TGTGCCAGCAGCTTCCAGGGGTATCGCACCGGGGAGCTGTTTTTT. This chain connects TRBV5-6 to TRBJ2-2; D perhaps matches TRBD1 (6 bases). Trimming left V 2 bases short and J 4 bases short, with 12 bases between. The CDR3 is 15 amino acids. Germline CDR1 and CDR2: SGHDT and YYEEEE.

This clonotype was seen once. The rearrangement links TRBV20-1 to TRBJ2-7; 8 bases agree with TRBD1. CDR1 and CDR2 (germline): DFQATT, SNEGSKA (reference sequence). The V gene end was trimmed by 4 bases and the J gene end by 2 bases; junction bases not matched to a gene: 7. The CDR3 is 14 amino acids. The CDR3 region has the DNA TGCAGTGCTACCATGGACAGGGCGGCCTACGAGCAGTACTTC. Its protein product is CSATMDRAAYEQYF.

Regarding this clonotype: A much larger clonotype is one base distant, so this may be a read error. The V gene is TRBV6-5, the J gene TRBJ2-7; D assignment may be TRBD1 or TRBD2 (6 bases each). The CDR3 is made up of 14 amino acids. CDR1 and CDR2 from the germline V gene are MNHEY and SVGAGI. The V end was cut by 4 bases, the J end by 3 bases, with 13 bases between. This CDR3 is CASSLGGPDYEQYF. CDR3 coding DNA: TGTGCCAGCAGTTTGGGGGGCCCCGACTACGAGCAGTACTTC.

At least ten counts were recorded for this clonotype. The chain employs TRBV2 and TRBJ1-3; no definite D call. CDR3 length: 13 amino acids. Trimming removed 0 bases at V and 0 bases at J, with 0 bases between. The V gene's germline CDR1 is SNHLY and CDR2 FYNNEI. The CDR3 loop reads CASSEASGNTIYF. CDR3 DNA sequence: TGTGCCAGCAGTGAAGCCTCTGGAAACACCATATATTTT.

The table lists this clonotype with many counts. The CDR3 reads CASSPDSRGLSTDTQYF. As DNA, the CDR3 is TGTGCCAGCAGCCCGGACAGCCGTGGCCTTAGCACAGATACGCAGTATTTT. The V call is TRBV27, the J call TRBJ2-3; a possible D gene is TRBD1 (6 bases). The CDR3 is 17 residues long. V gave up 6 bases and J gave up 0 bases, with 19 bases separating them. Germline CDR1 MNHEY, CDR2 SMNVEV (reference sequence).

This clonotype was observed many times. The rearrangement uses TRBV2 and TRBJ2-1, with TRBD2 matching 16 bases. Germline V gene lookup returns CDR1 SNHLY and CDR2 FYNNEI. V lost 8 bases to trimming and J lost 0 bases; unmatched junction nucleotides: 4. The length of the CDR3 is 17 residues. The CDR3 spells CASVGLAGGSSYNEQFF. The CDR3 nucleotides read TGTGCCAGCGTGGGACTAGCGGGGGGGAGCTCCTACAATGAGCAGTTCTTC.

There are many counts of this clonotype. The chain joins TRBV7-8 to TRBJ1-2; 11 nucleotides line up with TRBD1. The V gene end was trimmed by 5 bases and the J gene end by 4 bases; junction bases not matched to a gene: 9. Per germline, CDR1 SGHVS and CDR2 FQNEAQ. This CDR3 is 16 amino acids long. The CDR3 is CASSARDRGTSYGYTF. The DNA for the CDR3 is TGTGCCAGCAGCGCCCGGGACAGGGGGACAAGCTATGGCTACACCTTC.

In the case of this clonotype: Mismatch with germline at one junction end may stem from a read error. The J gene is TRBJ2-3, the V gene TRBV5-1; perhaps TRBD1 as D (7 bases). Germline V lookup: CDR1 SGHRS, CDR2 YFSETQ. CDR3 length: 15 amino acids. The CDR3 here is CTSSFRGARTDTQYF. The CDR3 DNA sequence: TGCACCAGCAGCTTCAGGGGGGCGCGCACAGATACGCAGTATTTT. The variable domain in full, with the rest retrieved from reference TRBV5-1 and TRBJ2-3, is KAGVTQTPRYLIKTRGQQVTLSCSPISGHRSVSWYQQTPGQGLQFLFEYFSETQRNKGNFPGRFSGRQFSNSRSEMNVSTLELGDSALYLCTSSFRGARTDTQYFGPGTRLTVL.

This clonotype was seen ten or more times. The V and J genes are TRBV29-1 and TRBJ1-2, with TRBD1 matching over 9 bases. Germline-derived CDR1 and CDR2 are SQVTM and ANQGSEA. The CDR3 extends over 15 amino acids. J lost 5 bases, V lost 6 bases, and 13 bases had no gene match. CDR3 sequence reads: CSVSTGTGIGYGYTF. For the CDR3, the DNA is TGCAGCGTATCGACCGGGACAGGGATTGGGTATGGCTACACCTTC.

The V gene is TRBV30, the J gene TRBJ1-2; 7 bases are a match to TRBD1. The germline V gene has CDR1 GTSNPN and CDR2 SVGIG (reference sequence). CDR3 length equals 14 residues. The ends lost 4 bases at V and 4 bases at J; junction bases unmatched: 9. The CDR3 reads CAWIPTGAGYGYTF. CDR3 coding DNA: TGTGCCTGGATTCCCACAGGGGCCGGCTATGGCTACACCTTC.